The rows below give T cell receptor beta chains drawn from one sample of a study of sequential checkpoint blockade in melanoma. Clones were sequenced by immunoSEQ multiplex PCR, and TCRdb holds only the in-frame ones, with some missing. Among roughly 3,000 clones listed, 17% were seen once. This sample comprised tumor tissue (inferred from file names), obtained from a patient given nivolumab and ipilimumab in sequence. Every receptor here comes from a human donor with melanoma. CDR3s include the opening cysteine and the closing phenylalanine or tryptophan. The order of the fields is CDR3 DNA, CDR3 protein, V gene, J gene, D gene, clone size. D genes are given only for firm matches. Size is stated for part of the rows, as once, few or many counts, or as a class when the clone is expanded.

cdr3_nt: TGTGCCAGCAGCTTAAACAGGGTTGAAGCTTTCTTT
cdr3_aa: CASSLNRVEAFF
v_call: TRBV6-8
j_call: TRBJ1-1
d_call: -
clone_size: few

cdr3_nt: TGTGCCAGTAGTACACCGGGACAGGGGGTGCTTGAGCAGTTCTTC
cdr3_aa: CASSTPGQGVLEQFF
v_call: TRBV19
j_call: TRBJ2-1
d_call: TRBD1
clone_size: -

cdr3_nt: TGTGCCAGCAGCGTAGCCCCCCCGGGACTAGGTACAGATACGCAGTATTTT
cdr3_aa: CASSVAPPGLGTDTQYF
v_call: TRBV9
j_call: TRBJ2-3
d_call: TRBD2
clone_size: few

cdr3_nt: TGTGCCAGCCAGACGGGAGTCAATGAGCAGTTCTTC
cdr3_aa: CASQTGVNEQFF
v_call: TRBV2
j_call: TRBJ2-1
d_call: -
clone_size: few

cdr3_nt: TGTGCCAGCAGCCAAGCCCTAGGTGGGCCCCAGCATTTT
cdr3_aa: CASSQALGGPQHF
v_call: TRBV14
j_call: TRBJ1-5
d_call: -
clone_size: few

cdr3_nt: TGTGCCACCAGCGCCCACAGGGGGAACACTGAAGCTTTCTTT
cdr3_aa: CATSAHRGNTEAFF
v_call: TRBV15
j_call: TRBJ1-1
d_call: TRBD1
clone_size: few

cdr3_nt: TGTGCCAGCAGCTTACAGCAACCGGGGACCCAGTACTTC
cdr3_aa: CASSLQQPGTQYF
v_call: TRBV7-1
j_call: TRBJ2-5
d_call: -
clone_size: -

cdr3_nt: TGTGCCAGCAGTGACCTACTAGCCTCCTACAATGAGCAGTTCTTC
cdr3_aa: CASSDLLASYNEQFF
v_call: TRBV6-8
j_call: TRBJ2-1
d_call: -
clone_size: -

cdr3_nt: TGTGCTAGTGGTTTAGGGCTAACAGATACGCAGTATTTT
cdr3_aa: CASGLGLTDTQYF
v_call: TRBV12-5
j_call: TRBJ2-3
d_call: -
clone_size: medium-sized

cdr3_nt: TGTGCCAGCAGTGAAAGCCCGAGCAATCAGCCCCAGCATTTT
cdr3_aa: CASSESPSNQPQHF
v_call: TRBV2
j_call: TRBJ1-5
d_call: -
clone_size: few

cdr3_nt: TGTGCCAGCATCTATCAGACAGGGATTGACAATGAGCAGTTCTTC
cdr3_aa: CASIYQTGIDNEQFF
v_call: TRBV11-3
j_call: TRBJ2-1
d_call: TRBD1
clone_size: -

cdr3_nt: TGTGCCAGCAGTCCGCGGGGGACAGGGTTCGTTAAAGCTTTCTTT
cdr3_aa: CASSPRGTGFVKAFF
v_call: TRBV6-8
j_call: TRBJ1-1
d_call: TRBD1
clone_size: few

cdr3_nt: TGTGCCAGTAAACAGGGTAGTGATGCTGGCAATCAGCCCCAGCATTTT
cdr3_aa: CASKQGSDAGNQPQHF
v_call: TRBV12-5
j_call: TRBJ1-5
d_call: -
clone_size: few

cdr3_nt: TGTGCCAGCAGTGGACCTATTGGGGAGCAGTACTTC
cdr3_aa: CASSGPIGEQYF
v_call: TRBV6-8
j_call: TRBJ2-7
d_call: -
clone_size: -

cdr3_nt: TGTGCCAGTAGTATAGGTCTACTCCTCTACAATGAGCAGTTCTTC
cdr3_aa: CASSIGLLLYNEQFF
v_call: TRBV19
j_call: TRBJ2-1
d_call: -
clone_size: -

cdr3_nt: TGTGCCAGCAGCTCGCCGACAGATACCTCCTACGAGCAGTACTTC
cdr3_aa: CASSSPTDTSYEQYF
v_call: TRBV11-3
j_call: TRBJ2-7
d_call: -
clone_size: many

cdr3_nt: TGTGCTAGTGGTTTGGTACTTGGCGGTCTTAGGACCGGGGAGCTGTTTTTT
cdr3_aa: CASGLVLGGLRTGELFF
v_call: TRBV12-5
j_call: TRBJ2-2
d_call: -
clone_size: -

cdr3_nt: TGTGCCAGCAGTTATTCGGGACTAGCGGGAGCTTGGGAGCAGTACTTC
cdr3_aa: CASSYSGLAGAWEQYF
v_call: TRBV6-8
j_call: TRBJ2-7
d_call: TRBD2
clone_size: few

cdr3_nt: TGTGCCAGCAGTGCCCGAATAGCTGGGGGCACAGATACGCAGTATTTT
cdr3_aa: CASSARIAGGTDTQYF
v_call: TRBV6-8
j_call: TRBJ2-3
d_call: -
clone_size: medium-sized

cdr3_nt: TGCGCCAGCAGCCAAGAGAAGGAGCTAGCGGGGACAGAGACCCAGTACTTC
cdr3_aa: CASSQEKELAGTETQYF
v_call: TRBV4-1
j_call: TRBJ2-5
d_call: TRBD2
clone_size: -

cdr3_nt: TGTGCCAGCAGTTCCCCGGACAGGGCAAGCACTGAAGCTTTCTTT
cdr3_aa: CASSSPDRASTEAFF
v_call: TRBV28
j_call: TRBJ1-1
d_call: TRBD1
clone_size: -

cdr3_nt: TGTGCCAGCAGTTTTGGGGGGGTGGGCACAGATACGCAGTATTTT
cdr3_aa: CASSFGGVGTDTQYF
v_call: TRBV28
j_call: TRBJ2-3
d_call: TRBD2
clone_size: -

cdr3_nt: TGTGCCAGTCGGGTACAAACAGGGCCCAATCAGCCCCAGCATTTT
cdr3_aa: CASRVQTGPNQPQHF
v_call: TRBV19
j_call: TRBJ1-5
d_call: -
clone_size: -

cdr3_nt: TGCAGCGTTGAGCGGACAGGGATATTAGAGACCCAGTACTTC
cdr3_aa: CSVERTGILETQYF
v_call: TRBV29-1
j_call: TRBJ2-5
d_call: TRBD1
clone_size: -

cdr3_nt: TGTGCCAGCAGCGGGGCCCAATACTTAGCGGAGGAGCAGTACTTC
cdr3_aa: CASSGAQYLAEEQYF
v_call: TRBV28
j_call: TRBJ2-7
d_call: -
clone_size: few

cdr3_nt: TGCGCCAGCACCTCCCCAGGGCCAACCTACGAGCAGTACTTC
cdr3_aa: CASTSPGPTYEQYF
v_call: TRBV10-2
j_call: TRBJ2-7
d_call: -
clone_size: large

cdr3_nt: TGTGCCAGCAGCTTAGGAGGGCTAGCGGTTACCAATACGCAGTATTTT
cdr3_aa: CASSLGGLAVTNTQYF
v_call: TRBV11-3
j_call: TRBJ2-3
d_call: TRBD2
clone_size: large

cdr3_nt: TGTGCCAGCAGCTTACCGTTAGGAGCAGATACGCAGTATTTT
cdr3_aa: CASSLPLGADTQYF
v_call: TRBV11-3
j_call: TRBJ2-3
d_call: -
clone_size: few

cdr3_nt: TGTGCCAGCAGTCCCAACCAAGGGACAGGGGGGACTGAAGCTTTCTTT
cdr3_aa: CASSPNQGTGGTEAFF
v_call: TRBV6-8
j_call: TRBJ1-1
d_call: TRBD1
clone_size: -

cdr3_nt: TGTGCCAGCAGACCCGGGACTAGTCTACATGAGCAGTTCTTC
cdr3_aa: CASRPGTSLHEQFF
v_call: TRBV11-3
j_call: TRBJ2-1
d_call: TRBD2
clone_size: medium-sized

cdr3_nt: TGTGCCAGCGGTCGGGGGACAACATATGGCTACACCTTC
cdr3_aa: CASGRGTTYGYTF
v_call: TRBV6-8
j_call: TRBJ1-2
d_call: -
clone_size: few

cdr3_nt: TGTGCCAGCAGTTACTGGGGGTTCAATCAGCCCCAGCATTTT
cdr3_aa: CASSYWGFNQPQHF
v_call: TRBV6-8
j_call: TRBJ1-5
d_call: -
clone_size: -

cdr3_nt: TGTGCCAGTACCCCGGGGGTAAATTACAATGAGCAGTTCTTC
cdr3_aa: CASTPGVNYNEQFF
v_call: TRBV19
j_call: TRBJ2-1
d_call: -
clone_size: -

cdr3_nt: TGTGCCAGCGAGGGGGGTTTAGGGAACACAGATACGCAGTATTTT
cdr3_aa: CASEGGLGNTDTQYF
v_call: TRBV2
j_call: TRBJ2-3
d_call: -
clone_size: many

cdr3_nt: TGTGCCAGCTCACCCGAAGGGACAGGGGGCACAGATACGCAGTATTTT
cdr3_aa: CASSPEGTGGTDTQYF
v_call: TRBV18
j_call: TRBJ2-3
d_call: TRBD1
clone_size: -

cdr3_nt: TGCGCCAGCAGCCCTTCCGGGACTAGTGAAGAGACCCAGTACTTC
cdr3_aa: CASSPSGTSEETQYF
v_call: TRBV23-1
j_call: TRBJ2-5
d_call: TRBD2
clone_size: many

cdr3_nt: TGTGCCAGCTCACCCGGGACAGGGGCTAAATACGAGCAGTACTTC
cdr3_aa: CASSPGTGAKYEQYF
v_call: TRBV18
j_call: TRBJ2-7
d_call: TRBD1
clone_size: -

cdr3_nt: TGTGCCAGCTCACCTTCAAGGTCGAACACCGGGGAGCTGTTTTTT
cdr3_aa: CASSPSRSNTGELFF
v_call: TRBV18
j_call: TRBJ2-2
d_call: -
clone_size: -

cdr3_nt: TGTGCCAGTAGTCGCGGGGCTTCGGGGGGCAACACAGATACGCAGTATTTT
cdr3_aa: CASSRGASGGNTDTQYF
v_call: TRBV19
j_call: TRBJ2-3
d_call: -
clone_size: large

cdr3_nt: TGTGCCAGTAGGGGGACCCGGAGGCCTGACGATGAGCAGTTCTTC
cdr3_aa: CASRGTRRPDDEQFF
v_call: TRBV19
j_call: TRBJ2-1
d_call: -
clone_size: -

cdr3_nt: TGTGCCAGCAGGGAAGGGACTAGCTCTAGCACAGATACGCAGTATTTT
cdr3_aa: CASREGTSSSTDTQYF
v_call: TRBV6-8
j_call: TRBJ2-3
d_call: TRBD2
clone_size: few

cdr3_nt: TGTGCCAGCAGCCCTTACGGGGGCCCCTACAATGAGCAGTTCTTC
cdr3_aa: CASSPYGGPYNEQFF
v_call: TRBV11-3
j_call: TRBJ2-1
d_call: -
clone_size: many

cdr3_nt: TGTGCCAGCAGCGTGGGCAGGGAGCGAGGTAACGAAAAACTGTTTTTT
cdr3_aa: CASSVGRERGNEKLFF
v_call: TRBV9
j_call: TRBJ1-4
d_call: -
clone_size: -

cdr3_nt: TGTGCCAGCAGCTTAGGACAGGGACCTGAAGCTTTCTTT
cdr3_aa: CASSLGQGPEAFF
v_call: TRBV7-2
j_call: TRBJ1-1
d_call: TRBD1
clone_size: many

cdr3_nt: TGTGCCAGCAGCTTTTCCCTTAGCGGGAGCACAGATACGCAGTATTTT
cdr3_aa: CASSFSLSGSTDTQYF
v_call: TRBV6-8
j_call: TRBJ2-3
d_call: TRBD2
clone_size: -

cdr3_nt: TGTGCCAGCCGCACCCGTAGCAATCAGCCCCAGCATTTT
cdr3_aa: CASRTRSNQPQHF
v_call: TRBV10-3
j_call: TRBJ1-5
d_call: -
clone_size: few

cdr3_nt: TGTGCCAGCATGTTGGTACAGAGTGGCAATGAGCAGTTCTTC
cdr3_aa: CASMLVQSGNEQFF
v_call: TRBV6-8
j_call: TRBJ2-1
d_call: -
clone_size: -

cdr3_nt: TGTGCCAGCAGCTTGGCGGGGGGGCCGATAAATGAGCAGTTCTTC
cdr3_aa: CASSLAGGPINEQFF
v_call: TRBV11-3
j_call: TRBJ2-1
d_call: TRBD2
clone_size: large

cdr3_nt: TGTGCCAGCAGACTAACAGGGAACTCCTACGAGCAGTACTTC
cdr3_aa: CASRLTGNSYEQYF
v_call: TRBV11-3
j_call: TRBJ2-7
d_call: -
clone_size: few

cdr3_nt: TGTGCCAGCAGCCCCCGCCATGAGCAGTTCTTC
cdr3_aa: CASSPRHEQFF
v_call: TRBV6-7
j_call: TRBJ2-1
d_call: -
clone_size: few

cdr3_nt: TGTGCCAGCAGCCGGGGGACTAGGGACTACGAGCAGTACTTC
cdr3_aa: CASSRGTRDYEQYF
v_call: TRBV7-6
j_call: TRBJ2-7
d_call: TRBD2
clone_size: many

cdr3_nt: TGTGCCAGCAGCCTTGGGACTAGCGGGAGCTACGAGCAGTACTTC
cdr3_aa: CASSLGTSGSYEQYF
v_call: TRBV11-3
j_call: TRBJ2-7
d_call: TRBD2
clone_size: few